This TCR beta chain was captured in a study of CD8 T cells in ankylosing spondylitis. Study-wide findings and caveats: There was a TCR beta motif, made of several highly homologous variants, that appeared characteristic of ankylosing spondylitis blood. Disease-linked clones had a CD8+ phenotype and relatively low frequency in peripheral blood. Certain motif variants had earlier been reported in reactive arthritis synovial fluid and blood. Disease-linked clones reportedly showed significant enrichment in matched ankylosing spondylitis synovial fluid.

Researchers built TCR beta libraries using quantitative 5'-RACE with molecular barcodes. One entry per CDR3 protein, called by TCRdb with MiXCR from the 5' RACE reads. The repertoire has a few hundred thousand distinct CDR3 sequences, more than 9.5% of them found once; the top ten carry 6.8%. J lost 5 bases, V lost 8 bases, and 11 bases had no gene match. The CDR3 consists of 15 residues. Of note for this clonotype: The antigen is undetermined.

The J gene is TRBJ2-2, the V gene TRBV12-3 or TRBV12-4; 7 bases agree with TRBD2. Sequenced sample: blood, either unsorted or a sorted T cell fraction (not recorded which). The sequence was obtained from a male donor with ankylosing spondylitis. CDR3 coding DNA: TGTGCCAGCCTTTGGGGTAGCGGGCCGACCGGGGAGCTGTTTTTT. It translates to CASLWGSGPTGELFF.